This TCR beta chain was identified in a study of TIL therapy for anti-PD-1-resistant metastatic lung cancer (dated by TCRdb to 2020 to 2023). Regarding the research as a whole: Among the enrolled patients, the median age was approximately 56 years (range about 35-80), and the median tumor PD-L1 proportion score was about 6%. T cell receptor beta sequencing of tumor and peripheral blood was used to follow clonotypes across the tumor, the expanded TIL product and serial blood samples. Most of the cohort had lung adenocarcinoma, including a handful of EGFR-mutant tumors and two ALK-rearranged tumors, and half of the patients were either current or former smokers. Across the cohort, whole-exome sequencing showed a median non-synonymous tumor mutation burden of approximately 1.5 mutations per megabase. The paper as a whole reports these results and caveats: Clonal turnover during TIL culture was high, and many clones enriched in the product were not detected in the baseline tumor, suggesting clonal contraction instead of faithful expansion. Higher clonality and lower diversity were observed in expanded TIL cultures than in baseline intratumoral T cells (median clonality roughly 6.5% vs 31%, p < 0.0001). The study protocol defined all tumor marker inferences as exploratory. Because the cohort was highly selected, with more treatment-naive, never-smoker and oncogene-addicted patients than is typical, generalizability is limited.

In light of the paper, this sample's time point label describes: pre-treatment sample, taken before nivolumab and TIL therapy. The baseline tumor samples, taken from the same resection that was used to grow TIL, were excised metastases, most often pleural nodules or supraclavicular lymph nodes. Tumors were collected before any PD-1/PD-L1 blockade, after which patients were given nivolumab, and patients who progressed were given lymphodepletion, an infusion of expanded TIL and IL-2. Between October 2017 and January 2020, a dual-center phase I trial enrolled adults who had stage 4 NSCLC. Samples were obtained from a single-arm, open-label phase I trial in which tumor-infiltrating lymphocyte therapy with nivolumab was evaluated in advanced non-small cell lung cancer. Portions of each resected tumor were snap-frozen in liquid nitrogen and were stored at -80 degrees C. Tumor regions of interest were chosen on H&E sections by laser-capture macrodissection, pulverized into about 15 mg aliquots, and extracted with Qiagen Allprep kits.

Using bias-controlled multiplex PCR with the immunoSEQ v3 hsTCRB kit, the TCR beta CDR3 regions were amplified from genomic DNA. TCR libraries were sequenced on an Illumina NextSeq 500 to 2 million or so read pairs for survey level or roughly 4.5-6 million for deep level. Processing in the source paper ran as follows. V, D and J genes were assigned, non-productive sequences were removed, and clonality was reported by immunoSEQ Analyzer software. Repertoires were compared by productive Simpson clonality and by the Morisita overlap index of productive TRB rearrangements between infused TIL and blood. What TCRdb holds here is the immuneACCESS table cut down to in-frame rearrangements. Part of the clones is not present; checked against another copy, under half of the missing clones reflect an unresolved V gene, and the others are unexplained. That table supplies the V and J calls and clone size; D and trimming were determined from the DNA. In this sample the table shows about 48,000 clones, about three quarters of which occur a single time. The biggest ten clones account for roughly 6% of the sample.

Of note for this clone: Its antigen has not been determined. No base quality information exists; no much larger clone differs at one position.

This material consisted of tumor tissue, taken at baseline. This receptor was identified in a person between 25 and 80 years old with non-small cell lung cancer.

The CDR3 reads as follows: CASRTQGARVTGELFF. The DNA is as follows: TGTGCCAGCAGGACCCAGGGGGCGAGGGTCACCGGGGAGCTGTTTTTT. The sequence joins TRBV2 to TRBJ2-2; TRBD1 matches 8 bases in the middle. V ends up 6 bases short and J 4 bases short, with an unmatched junction base count of 10. Counted from cysteine to phenylalanine, this CDR3 has 16 amino acids. Kept here is only the CDR3 DNA, which spans 48 bases and is read in frame from base 1. Taken from the germline V gene, the CDR1 and CDR2 loops are SNHLY and FYNNEI. Reference TRBV2 and TRBJ2-2 genes cover what lies past the CDR3, so the full variable domain is EPEVTQTPSHQVTQMGQEVILRCVPISNHLYFYWYRQILGQKVEFLVSFYNNEISEKSEIFDDQFSVERPDGSNFTLKIRSTKLEDSAMYFCASRTQGARVTGELFFGEGSRLTVL.